These T cell receptor beta chains were read from a single sample in a study of T cells in Graves' hyperthyroidism and ophthalmopathy. Via MiXCR, TCRdb re-called the multiplex PCR reads, giving one row per CDR3 protein. The top ten clones hold around 27% of a sample with 300,000 to 500,000 distinct CDR3 sequences, over 13% of them seen once. Sample: blood. These receptors originate from a man aged 50 to 60 with Graves' ophthalmopathy. The CDR3 runs from the conserved cysteine through the conserved F or W. The order of the fields is D gene, V gene, J gene, clone size, CDR3 DNA, CDR3 protein. D genes are given only for firm matches. Not every row has a clone size; where given, it reads once, few, many or a size class.

D: TRBD1
V: TRBV2
J: TRBJ2-3
size: many
DNA: TGTGCCAGCAACTCCGGGACAGGGGGGCTTTTCGGTACGCAGTATTTT
CDR3: CASNSGTGGLFGTQYF

D: .
V: TRBV3-1
J: TRBJ2-7
size: once
DNA: TGTGCCAGCATCAACGGCGGCAACCCCTACGAGCAGTACTTC
CDR3: CASINGGNPYEQYF

D: TRBD1
V: TRBV19
J: TRBJ2-7
size: many
DNA: TGTGCCAGTAGTATTGACAGGGGTGGCCGTCGCGAGCAGTACTTC
CDR3: CASSIDRGGRREQYF

D: .
V: TRBV20-1
J: TRBJ2-5
size: many
DNA: TGCAGTGCTAGAGTTGGACAGCGCCAAGAGACCCAGTACTTC
CDR3: CSARVGQRQETQYF

D: TRBD1
V: TRBV7-2
J: TRBJ2-1
size: .
DNA: TGTGCCAGCAGCAGGGACAGGGAGAATGAGCAGTTCTTC
CDR3: CASSRDRENEQFF

D: .
V: TRBV7-9
J: TRBJ2-1
size: .
DNA: TGTGCCAGCAGCCCTCTTAACCCTTCCGTCCGCAATGGGCAGTTCTTC
CDR3: CASSPLNPSVRNGQFF

D: TRBD2
V: TRBV9
J: TRBJ2-7
size: few
DNA: TGTGCCAGCAGCGCGGGACTAGCGCCCTACGGGCAGTACTTC
CDR3: CASSAGLAPYGQYF

D: TRBD2
V: TRBV3-1
J: TRBJ2-3
size: many
DNA: TGTGCCAGCAGCCAAGTCTCGGCGGGAGGCGCAGATACGCAGTATTTT
CDR3: CASSQVSAGGADTQYF

D: .
V: TRBV28
J: TRBJ1-6
size: .
DNA: TGTGCCAGCGGCTTCAGGGGAAATAATTCACCCCTCCACTTT
CDR3: CASGFRGNNSPLHF

D: TRBD2
V: TRBV7-8
J: TRBJ2-5
size: many
DNA: TGTGCCAGCAGCTTACCAGCGGGAGTCCAAGAGACCCAGTACTTC
CDR3: CASSLPAGVQETQYF

D: .
V: TRBV27
J: TRBJ2-5
size: .
DNA: TGTGCCAGCAGTTGGTCCGGGGGCAAGCAAGAGACCCAGTACTTC
CDR3: CASSWSGGKQETQYF

D: .
V: TRBV6-2/TRBV6-3
J: TRBJ2-1
size: .
DNA: TGTGCCAGCAGTTTTAAAGGACGCCGCCTAAATGAGCAGTTCTTC
CDR3: CASSFKGRRLNEQFF

D: .
V: TRBV29-1
J: TRBJ2-6
size: once
DNA: TGCAGCGTTGACCTCCCTGGGGCCAACGTCCTGACTTTC
CDR3: CSVDLPGANVLTF

D: TRBD1
V: TRBV19
J: TRBJ1-1
size: few
DNA: TGTGCCAGTAGTATTTGGACAGGGCTGGACACTGAAGCTTTCTTT
CDR3: CASSIWTGLDTEAFF

D: TRBD2
V: TRBV5-1
J: TRBJ2-1
size: many
DNA: TGCGCCAGCAGCTTGTTGGTAGCGGGAACCAACTACAATGAGCAGTTCTTC
CDR3: CASSLLVAGTNYNEQFF

D: .
V: TRBV10-3
J: TRBJ2-3
size: few
DNA: TGTGCCATCAGTGAGTCGGGGCAGGGGCCGGGCACAGATACGCAGTATTTT
CDR3: CAISESGQGPGTDTQYF

D: TRBD1
V: TRBV30
J: TRBJ1-5
size: .
DNA: TGTGCCTGGAGTGTCCGATACAGGGGCGGCAATCAGCCCCAGCATTTT
CDR3: CAWSVRYRGGNQPQHF

D: TRBD2
V: TRBV27
J: TRBJ2-1
size: many
DNA: TGTGCCAGCACCCGGACTAGCGGGAGCGGTGAGCAGTTCTTC
CDR3: CASTRTSGSGEQFF

D: TRBD1
V: TRBV30
J: TRBJ2-2
size: many
DNA: TGTGCCTGGAGTGCCGACAGGGGCTGGGGCACCGGGGAGCTGTTTTTT
CDR3: CAWSADRGWGTGELFF

D: TRBD2
V: TRBV7-3
J: TRBJ2-1
size: .
DNA: TGTGCCAGCAGCTTAATTGGGACTAGCGGGAACAATGAGCAGTTCTTC
CDR3: CASSLIGTSGNNEQFF

D: .
V: TRBV29-1
J: TRBJ1-1
size: .
DNA: TGCAGCGTTGTCAACCGGGTGGACACTGAAGCTTTCTTT
CDR3: CSVVNRVDTEAFF

D: .
V: TRBV7-8
J: TRBJ2-2
size: many
DNA: TGTGCCAGCAGCCCCCGCGGGGACTCGAACACCGGGGAGCTGTTTTTT
CDR3: CASSPRGDSNTGELFF

D: .
V: TRBV29-1
J: TRBJ1-1
size: many
DNA: TGCAGCGTTACGGGGGGGAAGAACACTGAAGCTTTCTTT
CDR3: CSVTGGKNTEAFF

D: .
V: TRBV2
J: TRBJ2-5
size: many
DNA: TGTGCCAGCACCCCAGCGCTAGCCTGGGAGACCCAGTACTTC
CDR3: CASTPALAWETQYF

D: .
V: TRBV28
J: TRBJ2-3
size: many
DNA: TGTGCCAGCAGTTTATTGGGGGTAACCGCCACAGATACGCAGTATTTT
CDR3: CASSLLGVTATDTQYF

D: TRBD2
V: TRBV5-1
J: TRBJ2-7
size: many
DNA: TGCGCCAGCAGTTATACTAGCGGGAGGTTTTACGAGCAGTACTTC
CDR3: CASSYTSGRFYEQYF

D: TRBD2
V: TRBV7-8
J: TRBJ2-1
size: .
DNA: TGTGCCAGCAGCCCCAGGACTAGCCCCAAGGTCAACAATGAGCAGTTCTTC
CDR3: CASSPRTSPKVNNEQFF